The 12 T cell receptor beta chains given below trace back to one sample, sequenced in a study of T cell responses to AZD1222 COVID-19 vaccine. Clones were read by immunoSEQ multiplex PCR, and TCRdb kept only the in-frame ones, dropping some. Of around 130,000 clones listed, about 90% were seen once; the top ten hold less than 6.5%. Sample: peripheral blood, taken on day 0 of AZD1222 vaccination. The source of these receptors is an adult in good health.

The chain combines TRBV30 with TRBJ2-2; 14 bases align to TRBD2. V was pared by 3 bases and J by 7 bases, with 7 bases of the junction left unmatched. The CDR3 extends over 16 amino acids. CDR1 and CDR2 (germline): GTSNPN, SVGIG (reference sequence). The CDR3 DNA follows: TGTGCCTGGAGCCCGGGACTAGCGGGAGCGGGCGGGGAGCTGTTTTTT. Protein product: CAWSPGLAGAGGELFF.

This chain uses TRBV5-4 with TRBJ2-7; D uncertain. This CDR3 comprises 12 residues. V dropped 4 bases and J dropped 2 bases, with 7 bases sitting between them. The germline V gene encodes CDR1 SGHNT and CDR2 YYREEE (reference sequence). The CDR3 DNA reads TGTGCCAGCAGCACCGATCCCTACGAGCAGTACTTC. Protein: CASSTDPYEQYF.

The gene calls are TRBV2 and TRBJ1-1, with D tentatively TRBD1 (6 bases). The germline V gene encodes CDR1 SNHLY and CDR2 FYNNEI. Trimming took off 6 bases at V and 4 bases at J, with 15 bases between the two ends. This CDR3 comprises 14 residues. The CDR3 sequence is CASRGTTGSTEAFF. For the CDR3, the DNA is TGTGCCAGCAGGGGCACCACAGGGTCCACTGAAGCTTTCTTT. Combining the CDR3 with reference TRBV2 and TRBJ1-1 gives the whole variable domain EPEVTQTPSHQVTQMGQEVILRCVPISNHLYFYWYRQILGQKVEFLVSFYNNEISEKSEIFDDQFSVERPDGSNFTLKIRSTKLEDSAMYFCASRGTTGSTEAFFGQGTRLTVV.

The V gene is TRBV13, the J gene TRBJ2-7; 12 bases align to TRBD1. V was clipped by 1 base and J by 7 bases; unmatched bases: 5. CDR3 length: 15 residues. The germline gives CDR1 PRHDT, CDR2 FYEKMQ (reference sequence). CDR3 nucleotide sequence: TGTGCCAGCAGCTTAGAGGGACAGGGGGCAAAAGAGCAGTACTTC. This gives the protein CASSLEGQGAKEQYF. The variable domain in full, with the rest retrieved from reference TRBV13 and TRBJ2-7, is AAGVIQSPRHLIKEKRETATLKCYPIPRHDTVYWYQQGPGQDPQFLISFYEKMQSDKGSIPDRFSAQQFSDYHSELNMSSLELGDSALYFCASSLEGQGAKEQYFGPGTRLTVT.

J is TRBJ2-6 and V is TRBV27; D remains ambiguous. The germline V and J ends were trimmed by 7 bases and 1 base, with 5 bases remaining between them. CDR3 length equals 13 residues. The V gene's germline CDR1 is MNHEY and CDR2 SMNVEV (reference sequence). CDR3 amino acids: CASTRSGANVLTF. CDR3 nucleotide sequence: TGTGCCAGCACTAGATCTGGGGCCAACGTCCTGACTTTC.

The V and J genes are TRBV7-9 and TRBJ2-7; tentative D call: TRBD1 (5 bases). V was shortened by 1 base and J by 5 bases, with 9 bases between the two germline ends. CDR3 size: 13 residues. Germline assignment: CDR1 SEHNR and CDR2 FQNEAQ (reference sequence). CDR3 DNA sequence: TGTGCCAGCAGCTTAGACAGGAATAACGAGCAGTACTTC. Translating gives CASSLDRNNEQYF.

J is TRBJ2-3 and V is TRBV15; tentative D call: TRBD1 (5 bases). Germline CDR1 is LNHNV and CDR2 is YYDKDF (reference sequence). V was clipped by 3 bases and J by 6 bases, with 16 bases between them. The CDR3 sequence is 15 residues long. CDR3 residues: CATSRLDGAPDTQYF. DNA of the CDR3: TGTGCCACCAGCAGGTTAGATGGGGCCCCGGATACGCAGTATTTT.

This clone was counted between two and nine times. J is TRBJ2-2 and V is TRBV10-2; no firm D call. This CDR3 spans 11 amino acids. V lost 5 bases, J lost 6 bases, and 4 bases lay in between. Germline V lookup: CDR1 WSHSY, CDR2 SAAADI. The CDR3 loop is CASSRAGELFF. The CDR3 DNA reads TGCGCCAGCAGTCGCGCCGGGGAGCTGTTTTTT.

This chain joins TRBV5-1 and TRBJ2-5; D not certain. V dropped 5 bases and J dropped 5 bases, with 10 bases sitting between them. Germline loops: CDR1 SGHRS, CDR2 YFSETQ. This CDR3 spans 12 amino acids. This chain's CDR3 is CASSIISETQYF. The CDR3 region has the DNA TGCGCCAGCAGTATAATCTCCGAGACCCAGTACTTC.

V usage is TRBV18 and J usage is TRBJ2-2, with D unresolved. The V gene's germline CDR1 is KGHSH and CDR2 LQKENI. This CDR3 is built from 16 residues. Trimming shortened V by 4 bases and J by 0 bases, and 12 bases separated the two germline ends. The CDR3 is CASSLSASANTGELFF. In DNA form, the CDR3 reads TGTGCCAGCTCACTCAGTGCGAGCGCGAACACCGGGGAGCTGTTTTTT.

V is TRBV7-9 and J is TRBJ2-3; D is possibly TRBD1 (6 bases). This CDR3 spans 13 amino acids. Germline V gene sequence: CDR1 SEHNR, CDR2 FQNEAQ (reference sequence). V was pared by 6 bases and J by 2 bases, with 9 bases between. CDR3 DNA sequence: TGTGCCAGCAGTTGGACAGCCACAGATACGCAGTATTTT. It yields the protein CASSWTATDTQYF. The full variable domain, in which reference TRBV7-9 and TRBJ2-3 provide the parts outside the CDR3, is DTGVSQNPRHKITKRGQNVTFRCDPISEHNRLYWYRQTLGQGPEFLTYFQNEAQLEKSRLLSDRFSAERPKGSFSTLEIQRTEQGDSAMYLCASSWTATDTQYFGPGTRLTVL.

This chain connects TRBV2 to TRBJ2-7, with D unclear. V was shortened by 6 bases and J by 3 bases, with 6 bases between the two germline ends. This CDR3 has 11 residues. Germline CDR1 is SNHLY and CDR2 is FYNNEI. CDR3 sequence (DNA): TGTGCCAGCAGCCTATACTACGAGCAGTACTTC. Protein sequence: CASSLYYEQYF. Together with reference TRBV2 and TRBJ2-7, the CDR3 gives the full variable domain: EPEVTQTPSHQVTQMGQEVILRCVPISNHLYFYWYRQILGQKVEFLVSFYNNEISEKSEIFDDQFSVERPDGSNFTLKIRSTKLEDSAMYFCASSLYYEQYFGPGTRLTVT.